This record covers a single T cell receptor (beta chain). Its antigen remains unidentified. A clone one base away is much larger, so this may be a read error. The data originate from a study of T cell repertoires in cytomegalovirus infection. Trimming cost V 3 bases and J 4 bases; bases outside gene matches: 19. The CDR3 sequence is 20 residues long. Using its own MiXCR run on the reads, TCRdb lists one record per CDR3 protein. Of about 770,000 distinct CDR3 sequences listed, 25% to 30% were seen once; the top ten hold over 10%. Whole-study findings and limits: HLA-C-restricted CMV clonotypes gave the most frequent clonotype in two of eight donors.

This chain joins TRBV12-3 or TRBV12-4 and TRBJ2-3, with 10 positions matching TRBD2. The origin of this receptor is a human donor in good health (CMV status not recorded). Some clones in this sample may be carry-over from other donors' samples. The sequences come from cultured CD8+ T cells from PBMCs, collected from culture after CMV antigen stimulation. CDR3 DNA sequence: TGTGCCAGCAGTTTTGGGCTTAGCGGGGGGACTTTCCAGGAGGCAGATACGCAGTATTTT. It is translated as CASSFGLSGGTFQEADTQYF.